The next 22 T cell receptor beta chains were all read from a single sample in a study of cytomegalovirus exposure and HLA in healthy donors (dated 2017 in TCRdb). Library preparation used the immunoSEQ multiplex PCR assay. A mixture of 60 forward primers for TCR Vbeta segments and 13 reverse primers for TCR Jbeta segments was used in the multiplex PCR. The table comes from immuneACCESS by way of TCRdb, which keeps in-frame sequences with V and J called. Part of the clones is missing from these tables; in studies checked, under half for an unresolved V gene and the rest for unknown reasons. For this sample there are under 250,000 clones; 81% appear just once. The ten largest clones add up to 8% of the sample. Specimen: PBMCs. Source of these receptors: a woman aged 60-75 years in good health and CMV-seropositive.

CDR3 sequence: CASSQEGGGSQYF. The CDR3 DNA reads as TGCGCCAGCAGCCAAGAGGGTGGGGGCTCCCAGTACTTC. The chain combines TRBV4-1 with TRBJ2-7, with D possibly matching TRBD1 (6 bases). The CDR3 spans 13 residues. Germline CDR1 reads MGHRA; CDR2 reads YSYEKL. V shed 0 bases and J shed 10 bases, with 13 bases lying between them.

This CDR3 is CATTLGQDSYEQYF. The CDR3 nucleotides read TGTGCCACTACATTAGGACAGGATTCCTACGAGCAGTACTTC. The V and J genes are TRBV28 and TRBJ2-7, with 7 bases lining up with TRBD1. Germline trimming cut 10 bases from V and 1 base from J; bases unmatched to any gene: 10. The CDR3 is made up of 14 amino acids. Germline loops: CDR1 MDHEN, CDR2 SYDVKM.

This clone was found once. The chain has TRBV9 and TRBJ2-1, with D unresolved. V was shortened by 0 bases and J by 8 bases, with 9 bases between the two germline ends. The V gene's germline CDR1 is SGDLS and CDR2 YYNGEE. The CDR3 length is 13 residues. The CDR3, as DNA: TGTGCCAGCAGCGTAGGGCCCGCCGATGAGCAGTTCTTC. Translating it yields CASSVGPADEQFF.

Written as DNA, the CDR3 is TGTGCCAGCACCAGGGAGGGGAGGATGAACACTGAAGCTTTCTTT. Protein: CASTREGRMNTEAFF. J is TRBJ1-1 and V is TRBV28, with D perhaps matching TRBD1 (5 bases). This CDR3 is built from 15 residues. V lost 7 bases to trimming and J lost 0 bases, with 15 bases between them. Per the germline V gene, CDR1 is MDHEN and CDR2 is SYDVKM. The variable domain in full, completed from reference TRBV28 and TRBJ1-1, reads DVKVTQSSRYLVKRTGEKVFLECVQDMDHENMFWYRQDPGLGLRLIYFSYDVKMKEKGDIPEGYSVSREKKERFSLILESASTNQTSMYLCASTREGRMNTEAFFGQGTRLTVV.

The chain uses TRBV7-3 and TRBJ1-1; tentative D call: TRBD1 (6 bases). CDR3 length equals 13 residues. Trimming removed 5 bases at V and 1 base at J, with 8 bases between. CDR1 is SGHTA, CDR2 FQGTGA, per germline. The CDR3 loop reads CASSPQGNTEAFF. The CDR3 nucleotides read TGTGCCAGCAGCCCACAGGGGAACACTGAAGCTTTCTTT.

CDR3 nucleotide sequence: TGTGCCAGCAACCTCGGACAGGGAACTCAGCCCCAGCATTTT. Amino acid sequence: CASNLGQGTQPQHF. The V gene is TRBV28, the J gene TRBJ1-5; TRBD1 matches 8 bases. Germline V lookup: CDR1 MDHEN, CDR2 SYDVKM. The junction had 8 bases not matched to a gene; V was cut back by 7 bases and J by 6 bases. This CDR3 comprises 14 residues.

The rearrangement uses TRBV5-1 and TRBJ1-2; D possibly corresponds to TRBD1 (6 bases). V gave up 5 bases and J gave up 3 bases, with 11 bases separating them. CDR1 and CDR2 from the germline V gene are SGHRS and YFSETQ. The CDR3 totals 13 residues. DNA for the CDR3: TGCGCCAGCAGGCAGGGGACGGACTATGGCTACACCTTC. Its protein is CASRQGTDYGYTF.

The J gene is TRBJ2-5, the V gene TRBV19, with TRBD2 identical over 10 bases. The J call may be mistaken, given a closer DNA end match to TRBJ2-7. Germline V CDR1 and CDR2: LNHDA, SQIVND (reference sequence). This CDR3 has 15 amino acids. The CDR3 is CASSYETSGFYEQYF. CDR3 nucleotide sequence: TGTGCCAGTAGTTATGAGACTAGCGGGTTCTACGAGCAGTACTTC.

This CDR3 reads CASSYLRQPGELFF. In nucleotides, the CDR3 is TGTGCCAGCAGTTACCTAAGACAGCCCGGGGAGCTGTTTTTT. The chain is built from TRBV6-5 and TRBJ2-2; D possibly corresponds to TRBD1 (5 bases). V was pared by 2 bases and J by 6 bases, with 10 bases between. Germline V gene lookup returns CDR1 MNHEY and CDR2 SVGAGI. There are 14 residues in the CDR3.

The V gene is TRBV15, the J gene TRBJ2-2, with 10 nucleotides matching TRBD2. The CDR3 consists of 17 residues. Germline loops: CDR1 LNHNV, CDR2 YYDKDF (reference sequence). V was clipped by 0 bases and J by 5 bases; unmatched bases: 6. The CDR3 DNA sequence: TGTGCCACCAGCAGAGATTTTGCACTAGCGGGGACCGGGGAGCTGTTTTTT. It encodes CATSRDFALAGTGELFF.

This clone occurred a few times. The gene calls are TRBV9 and TRBJ2-7, with 7 bases matching TRBD2. Unmatched junction bases numbered 5, after V lost 3 bases and J lost 2 bases. Germline loops: CDR1 SGDLS, CDR2 YYNGEE. This CDR3 has 14 amino acids. The chain's CDR3 is CASSASSGAYEQYF. The CDR3 nucleotides are TGTGCCAGCAGCGCGTCTAGCGGAGCCTACGAGCAGTACTTC. Full variable domain (missing parts from reference TRBV9 and TRBJ2-7): DSGVTQTPKHLITATGQRVTLRCSPRSGDLSVYWYQQSLDQGLQFLIQYYNGEERAKGNILERFSAQQFPDLHSELNLSSLELGDSALYFCASSASSGAYEQYFGPGTRLTVT.

The chain carries TRBV6-4 and TRBJ2-1, with 7 bases lining up with TRBD2. Trimming at V came to 0 bases and at J to 0 bases, leaving 2 bases not matched to a gene. Per germline, CDR1 MRHNA and CDR2 SNTAGT. CDR3 length: 16 residues. The CDR3 nucleotides read TGTGCCAGCAGTGACTCGCGCGGGAGCTCCTACAATGAGCAGTTCTTC. Amino acid sequence: CASSDSRGSSYNEQFF.

The genes are TRBV27 and TRBJ1-5; weak D call: TRBD1 (5 bases). Germline V CDR1 and CDR2: MNHEY, SMNVEV (reference sequence). V was shortened by 3 bases and J by 4 bases, with 16 bases between the two germline ends. CDR3 length equals 16 residues. CDR3 amino acids: CASSLSSPGGNQPQHF. The CDR3 DNA reads as TGTGCCAGCAGTTTGTCCTCCCCGGGGGGGAATCAGCCCCAGCATTTT.

This rearrangement joins TRBV18 to TRBJ1-3; D uncertain. Germline-derived CDR1 and CDR2 are KGHSH and LQKENI. V lost 3 bases, J lost 2 bases, and 8 bases lay in between. The CDR3 runs to 14 residues. The CDR3 loop is CASSPEAAGNTIYF. CDR3 DNA sequence: TGTGCCAGCTCACCTGAGGCGGCTGGAAACACCATATATTTT.

The chain has TRBV10-3 and TRBJ1-2, with TRBD1 as a possible D gene (6 bases). This CDR3 spans 13 amino acids. The V gene's germline CDR1 is ENHRY and CDR2 SYGVKD. Trimming took off 0 bases at V and 8 bases at J, with 10 bases between the two ends. The CDR3 coding sequence is TGTGCCATCAGTGAGTCCACAGGGAGCGGCTACACCTTC. This gives the protein CAISESTGSGYTF.

The rearrangement joins TRBV4-1 to TRBJ1-6, with D unclear. Deletions cut 1 base from V and 9 bases from J, with 13 bases between. In germline, CDR1 is MGHRA, CDR2 YSYEKL. This CDR3 contains 15 residues. CDR3 in DNA: TGCGCCAGCAGCCAAGGCCGCGGGGTAGGTTCACCCCTCCACTTT. This codes for CASSQGRGVGSPLHF.

The chain couples TRBV10-3 to TRBJ1-1, with 9 bases identical to TRBD1. Germline trimming cut 10 bases from V and 5 bases from J; bases unmatched to any gene: 11. The CDR3 has 14 amino acids. Germline CDR1 is ENHRY and CDR2 is SYGVKD. The CDR3 sequence is CATDKTGGGTEAFF. CDR3 bases: TGTGCCACCGACAAGACAGGGGGAGGGACTGAAGCTTTCTTT.

In regard to this clone: Other DNA sequences within the sample encode an identical CDR3. The chain carries TRBV27 and TRBJ2-7; D possibly corresponds to TRBD2 (6 bases). In germline, CDR1 is MNHEY, CDR2 SMNVEV (reference sequence). Trimming shortened V by 3 bases and J by 6 bases, and 12 bases separated the two germline ends. This CDR3 spans 13 amino acids. CDR3 coding DNA: TGTGCCAGCAGTTTCGGGTTGGGAGGCGAGCAGTACTTC. Amino acids: CASSFGLGGEQYF.

The chain uses TRBV6-5 and TRBJ1-5; 9 bases are a match to TRBD1. Germline V CDR1 and CDR2: MNHEY, SVGAGI. The CDR3 consists of 15 residues. The J segment lost 1 base and the V segment lost 5 bases, leaving 3 bases of the junction unmatched. CDR3 loop: CASSRDRASNQPQHF. DNA of the CDR3: TGTGCCAGCAGTCGGGACAGGGCGAGCAATCAGCCCCAGCATTTT.

Only one count was recorded for this clone. The junction differs from germline at one of its ends, possibly a read error. The V call is TRBV7-9, the J call TRBJ2-5; TRBD2 aligns across 8 bases. This CDR3 is built from 17 residues. CDR1 is SEHNR and CDR2 is FQNEAQ in the germline V gene (reference sequence). The CDR3 DNA is TGTTCCAGCAGCTCCTTGGATAGAGCGGGAGTGGGAGAGACCCAGTACTTC. This encodes CSSSSLDRAGVGETQYF.

CDR3 bases: TGTGCCAGCTCAGAGACTAGCGGGAGGTACAATGAGCAGTTCTTC. Protein product: CASSETSGRYNEQFF. V gene TRBV18 combines with J gene TRBJ2-1, with 13 bases aligning to TRBD2. The CDR3 length is 15 residues. The germline gives CDR1 KGHSH, CDR2 LQKENI. The trim removed 5 bases at V and 4 bases at J, leaving 2 bases unmatched.

In this sample, this clone turned up once. The junction departs from germline at one end; a sequencing error may be responsible. The chain links TRBV11-2 to TRBJ1-5; D uncertain. This CDR3 is 12 amino acids long. Looked up from germline, CDR1 is SGHAT and CDR2 is FQNNGV. CDR3 coding DNA: TGTGCCAGCAGCTTAAACAATCAACCCCAGCATTTT. Translating gives CASSLNNQPQHF.